Each of the 14 T cell receptor beta chains below was sequenced from the same sample in a study of glioma-infiltrating T cells after dendritic cell vaccination. The protocol was immunoSEQ multiplex PCR, while the TCRdb copy is restricted to in-frame clones and leaves out a portion. The sample consists of about 24,000 clones, over 85% of them appearing once. Noted time point: after dendritic cell vaccination, including at tumor progression/relapse. The sequenced sample was blood, obtained after dendritic cell vaccination. Receptors were obtained from a human donor with glioblastoma.

A word on this clone: Additional DNA sequences in this sample encode the identical CDR3. The chain is built from TRBV7-8 and TRBJ1-6, with D perhaps matching TRBD1 (5 bases). The CDR3 is made up of 15 amino acids. Germline lookup yields CDR1 SGHVS and CDR2 FQNEAQ. V was clipped by 1 base and J by 3 bases, with 7 bases between them. DNA of the CDR3: TGTGCCAGCAGCTTAGGACAGATCTATAATTCACCCCTCCACTTT. Translated, it gives CASSLGQIYNSPLHF.

The rearrangement uses TRBV5-1 and TRBJ1-3, with a tentative D call TRBD1 (6 bases). The CDR3 extends over 15 amino acids. Germline-derived CDR1 and CDR2 are SGHRS and YFSETQ. V gave up 4 bases and J gave up 1 base, with 12 bases separating them. CDR3 nucleotide sequence: TGCGCCAGCAGCCGTCTGGGGGCATCTGGAAACACCATATATTTT. This sequence encodes CASSRLGASGNTIYF.

Turning to this clone: Other DNA sequences in the same sample also yield this CDR3. The chain couples TRBV4-1 to TRBJ2-5; D might be TRBD2 (5 bases). This CDR3 is built from 14 residues. The V end lost 1 base, the J end lost 1 base, and 7 bases lay between the germline ends. The germline CDR1 and CDR2 sequences are MGHRA and YSYEKL. CDR3 amino acids: CASSQGSGQETQYF. The DNA for the CDR3 is TGCGCCAGCAGCCAAGGGAGCGGCCAAGAGACCCAGTACTTC.

This clone has a single count. This chain joins TRBV7-8 and TRBJ2-3; 12 bases agree with TRBD2. The CDR3 runs to 17 residues. The germline V gene encodes CDR1 SGHVS and CDR2 FQNEAQ. V was clipped by 2 bases and J by 0 bases; unmatched bases: 3. The CDR3 sequence: CASSLFGLAGSTDTQYF. The CDR3 coding sequence is TGTGCCAGCAGCTTATTTGGACTAGCGGGGAGCACAGATACGCAGTATTTT.

This chain connects TRBV21-1 to TRBJ1-1; the D call TRBD1 from the table was never checked on the DNA. TRBV21-1 is deemed a pseudogene. The CDR3 totals 17 residues. The CDR3 DNA is TGTGCCAGCACCATAAGGGACAGGGGAGGATTTAACACTGAAGCTTTCTTT. Encoded protein: CASTIRDRGGFNTEAFF.

The V and J genes are TRBV7-9 and TRBJ2-3; 10 nucleotides agree with TRBD2. The CDR3 has 15 residues. CDR1 and CDR2 (germline): SEHNR, FQNEAQ (reference sequence). V lost 2 bases, J lost 1 base, and 0 bases stayed unmatched. In nucleotides, the CDR3 is TGTGCCAGCAGCTTACTAGCGGGGGGCACAGATACGCAGTATTTT. It translates to CASSLLAGGTDTQYF.

The gene calls are TRBV9 and TRBJ1-3, with D maybe TRBD1 (5 bases). V was trimmed by 4 bases and J by 0 bases, leaving 11 bases between them. Germline-derived CDR1 and CDR2 are SGDLS and YYNGEE. The CDR3 is 15 amino acids. CDR3 protein: CASSPRGNSGNTIYF. The CDR3 DNA sequence: TGTGCCAGCAGCCCCCGGGGGAACTCTGGAAACACCATATATTTT.

The chain recombines TRBV4-1 with TRBJ1-2; D is unclear. Germline V gene data show CDR1 as MGHRA and CDR2 as YSYEKL. This CDR3 is 13 amino acids long. The V end was cut by 1 base, the J end by 3 bases, with 6 bases between. The DNA for the CDR3 is TGCGCCAGCAGCCAAGGGAGGGACTATGGCTACACCTTC. Translating gives CASSQGRDYGYTF.

This sequence joins TRBV6-1 and TRBJ2-3, with D possibly matching TRBD1 (5 bases). With 0 bases removed from V and 2 bases from J, the gap between germline ends came to 12 bases. The length of the CDR3 is 16 residues. Germline lookup yields CDR1 MNHNS and CDR2 SASEGT. As DNA, the CDR3 is TGTGCCAGCAGTGAAGCGTTTCAGGGTTTCACAGATACGCAGTATTTT. Translating it yields CASSEAFQGFTDTQYF.

This rearrangement joins TRBV2 to TRBJ1-4; 11 bases map to TRBD1. Germline values: CDR1 SNHLY, CDR2 FYNNEI. With V trimmed by 6 bases and J by 7 bases, 4 bases remained unmatched. The CDR3 spans 14 residues. Here the CDR3 reads CASRAGTGGEKLFF. CDR3 in DNA: TGTGCCAGCAGGGCCGGGACAGGGGGTGAAAAACTGTTTTTT.

This rearrangement joins TRBV5-1 to TRBJ2-3; 10 nucleotides agree with TRBD2. Looked up from germline, CDR1 is SGHRS and CDR2 is YFSETQ. V gave up 4 bases and J gave up 4 bases; unmatched junction bases: 9. The CDR3 contains 16 residues. The CDR3 spells CASSGDLAGGSDTQYF. In DNA, the CDR3 is TGCGCCAGCAGCGGCGACTTAGCGGGGGGCTCAGATACGCAGTATTTT.

The V and J genes are TRBV10-1 and TRBJ2-5, with 7 bases matching TRBD1. Trimming took 9 bases from V and 2 from J; bases not matched to a gene: 6. The CDR3 runs 13 residues. The V gene's germline CDR1 is WNHNN and CDR2 SYGVQD (reference sequence). The CDR3 protein is CASRRTGQETQYF. In nucleotides, the CDR3 is TGCGCCAGTCGACGGACAGGTCAAGAGACCCAGTACTTC.

As to this clone: A read error may account for a junction end that differs from germline. The rearrangement joins TRBV7-9 to TRBJ2-5; 7 positions agree with TRBD1. Germline-derived CDR1 and CDR2 are SEHNR and FQNEAQ (reference sequence). CDR3 size: 13 residues. In DNA, the CDR3 is TGTGCCAGCCGGGACAGATCAAGAGAGTCCCAGTACTTC. It codes for CASRDRSRESQYF.

This clone was detected only once. This chain links TRBV29-1 with TRBJ1-5, with 11 bases fitting TRBD1. Germline V gene sequence: CDR1 SQVTM, CDR2 ANQGSEA. Unmatched junction bases numbered 8, after V lost 4 bases and J lost 6 bases. This CDR3 contains 15 residues. CDR3 in DNA: TGCAGCGTTGGAATCGGACAGGGGGCGGGTCAGCCCCAGCATTTT. Residues: CSVGIGQGAGQPQHF.